The entry that follows covers one T cell receptor beta chain sequence. Its antigen remains unidentified. Blood draws occurred at baseline, cycle 4 day 1, and cycle 7 day 1. This entry is derived from a study of OX40 agonist ivuxolimab in advanced cancers. In the study overall: Every 2 weeks, patients got intravenous ivuxolimab at one of six dose levels (0.01-10 mg/kg).

Study outcomes and limitations: The 0.1-3.0 mg/kg partial responders had among the lowest clonal expansion.

Profiled with immunoSEQ multiplex PCR; TCRdb holds only in-frame clones, not every one. The repertoire includes roughly 23,000 clones, approximately 85% of them detected once, and 45% to 60% sits in the top ten. This TCR was sampled from an adult with an advanced solid tumor such as melanoma, head and neck, liver or kidney cancer. Sequenced here: CD4+ or CD8+ T cells sorted from blood, sampled in a trial of the OX40 agonist ivuxolimab.

The CDR3 here is CASRLNTEAFF. DNA of the CDR3: TGTGCCAGCAGGTTAAACACTGAAGCTTTCTTT. This chain links TRBV6-1 with TRBJ1-1; no clear D gene. Per the germline V gene, CDR1 is MNHNS and CDR2 is SASEGT. The CDR3 is made up of 11 amino acids. The V gene lost 6 bases and the J gene lost 2 bases, with 4 bases spanning the gap.